The 14 T cell receptor beta chains below were found in one sample sequenced in a study of blood T cells in healthy people across ages. Sample-barcoded 5' priming and a J-beta primer mix drove a second PCR of 7 to 11 cycles. MiXCR, run by TCRdb on the 5' RACE reads, gives a single entry per CDR3 protein. The table includes roughly 1.9 million distinct CDR3 sequences, approximately 40% detected once. Sequencing was performed on blood. These receptors all come from a human donor in good health.

The chain is built from TRBV6-1 and TRBJ2-1; D remains ambiguous. CDR1 is MNHNS and CDR2 is SASEGT in the germline V gene. The V and J ends lost 1 base and 0 bases respectively, with 10 bases between them. This CDR3 has 16 amino acids. CDR3 sequence reads: CASSEEPESSYNEQFF. The CDR3 DNA sequence: TGTGCCAGCAGTGAAGAACCAGAAAGCTCCTACAATGAGCAGTTCTTC.

This clonotype was seen only a few times. This chain uses TRBV4-2 with TRBJ1-6; unclear D gene. The CDR3 is 17 residues long. The V gene lost 0 bases and the J gene lost 8 bases, with 17 bases spanning the gap. Looked up from germline, CDR1 is LGHNA and CDR2 is YNFKEQ. CDR3 coding DNA: TGTGCCAGCAGCCAAGATTTCCACCCTCGTGTACATTCACCCCTCCACTTT. Residues: CASSQDFHPRVHSPLHF.

The genes are TRBV7-2 and TRBJ1-4; possible D gene TRBD1, 6 bases. The germline CDR1 and CDR2 sequences are SGHTA and FQGNSA. The CDR3 length is 15 residues. The V and J ends lost 6 bases and 0 bases respectively, with 11 bases between them. CDR3 region: CASSHAGATNEKLFF. Written as DNA, the CDR3 is TGTGCCAGCAGTCACGCAGGGGCAACTAATGAAAAACTGTTTTTT.

The chain joins TRBV11-2 to TRBJ2-5; D gene uncertain. Germline V gives CDR1 SGHAT, CDR2 FQNNGV. This CDR3 has 16 amino acids. V lost 0 bases and J lost 11, with 22 bases in between. The CDR3 is CASSLDGLALGNEQYF. The CDR3 region has the DNA TGTGCCAGCAGCTTAGATGGGTTGGCTCTGGGGAATGAGCAGTACTTC.

This sequence joins TRBV2 and TRBJ1-2; D not certain. Germline V gene lookup returns CDR1 SNHLY and CDR2 FYNNEI. The V and J ends lost 8 bases and 2 bases respectively, with 9 bases between them. The CDR3 contains 12 residues. CDR3 residues: CASFGMNYGYTF. As DNA, the CDR3 is TGTGCCAGCTTTGGGATGAACTATGGCTACACCTTC.

Notes on this clonotype: A single base separates this from a much larger clone, so it may be a read error. V and J are TRBV7-8 and TRBJ2-6; D tentatively reads TRBD1 or TRBD2 (5 bases each). Germline V gene data show CDR1 as SGHVS and CDR2 as FQNEAQ. V dropped 4 bases and J dropped 4 bases, with 5 bases sitting between them. The CDR3 extends over 13 amino acids. CDR3 protein: CASSWGGANVLTF. The CDR3 bases are TGTGCCAGCAGCTGGGGGGGGGCCAACGTCCTGACTTTC. Using reference TRBV7-8 and TRBJ2-6 for the parts outside the CDR3, the full variable domain is GAGVSQSPRYKVAKRGQDVALRCDPISGHVSLFWYQQALGQGPEFLTYFQNEAQLDKSGLPSDRFFAERPEGSVSTLKIQRTQQEDSAVYLCASSWGGANVLTFGAGSRLTVL.

This clonotype showed up just a few times. This chain's CDR3 is CASSQVGTVNEKLFF. CDR3 bases: TGTGCCAGCAGCCAAGTCGGGACAGTCAATGAAAAACTGTTTTTT. The chain is built from TRBV4-2 and TRBJ1-4; 7 nucleotides match TRBD1. V lost 1 base, J lost 5 bases, and 4 bases stayed unmatched. CDR3 size: 15 residues. The germline gives CDR1 LGHNA, CDR2 YNFKEQ.

The chain is built from TRBV28 and TRBJ2-4; no reliable D call. There are 11 residues in the CDR3. V shed 7 bases and J shed 2 bases, with 3 bases lying between them. The V gene's germline CDR1 is MDHEN and CDR2 SYDVKM. CDR3 protein: CASKSKNIQYF. The CDR3 DNA is TGTGCCAGCAAATCCAAAAACATTCAGTACTTC.

The count of this clonotype is one. The CDR3, as DNA: TGCAGCGCTTCTAAGGGACGGGGCAATCAGCCCCAGCATTTT. Its protein product is CSASKGRGNQPQHF. J is TRBJ1-5 and V is TRBV29-1, with D possibly being TRBD1 (5 bases). The CDR3 extends over 14 amino acids. V shed 7 bases and J shed 2 bases, with 15 bases lying between them. Germline V gene lookup returns CDR1 SQVTM and CDR2 ANQGSEA. Supplemented by reference TRBV29-1 and TRBJ1-5, the full variable domain reads SAVISQKPSRDICQRGTSLTIQCQVDSQVTMMFWYRQQPGQSLTLIATANQGSEATYESGFVIDKFPISRPNLTFSTLTVSNMSPEDSSIYLCSASKGRGNQPQHFGDGTRLSIL.

This sequence joins TRBV5-1 and TRBJ1-6, with 7 bases identical to TRBD1. Germline CDR1 is SGHRS and CDR2 is YFSETQ. The junction had 6 bases not matched to a gene; V was cut back by 5 bases and J by 7 bases. The CDR3 is 14 amino acids. DNA of the CDR3: TGCGCCAGCAGGGCGACAGGGTCAAATTCACCCCTCCACTTT. It yields the protein CASRATGSNSPLHF.

A few counts support this clonotype. This chain joins TRBV7-8 and TRBJ2-1, with 10 bases fitting TRBD1. The junction had 5 bases not matched to a gene; V was cut back by 4 bases and J by 8 bases. The CDR3 runs 14 residues. Germline loops: CDR1 SGHVS, CDR2 FQNEAQ. CDR3 residues: CASSSRQGADEQFF. The CDR3 region has the DNA TGTGCCAGCAGCTCCAGACAGGGGGCGGATGAGCAGTTCTTC.

The table lists this clonotype with a few counts. The V and J genes are TRBV29-1 and TRBJ2-6, with 7 bases matching TRBD1. Germline V gene sequence: CDR1 SQVTM, CDR2 ANQGSEA. The CDR3 runs 15 residues. V shed 6 bases and J 0 bases; nucleotides not matched to a gene: 5. The CDR3 DNA reads TGCAGCGTCCGGGACAGCCCCTCTGGGGCCAACGTCCTGACTTTC. This translates into CSVRDSPSGANVLTF.

The chain recombines TRBV4-3 with TRBJ2-1, with 15 bases aligning to TRBD2. Unmatched junction bases numbered 3, after V lost 3 bases and J lost 9 bases. The CDR3 contains 15 residues. Germline-derived CDR1 and CDR2 are LGHNA and YSLEER. The CDR3 spells CASSHGTSGGFEQFF. CDR3 sequence (DNA): TGCGCCAGCAGCCACGGGACTAGCGGGGGGTTTGAGCAGTTCTTC.

This clonotype showed up many times. The chain uses TRBV15 and TRBJ2-4; the D gene is possibly TRBD2 (5 bases). CDR3 length: 16 residues. The ends were cut back, 1 base at V and 2 bases at J, with 12 bases in the middle. Germline CDR1 is LNHNV and CDR2 is YYDKDF (reference sequence). CDR3 in amino acids: CATSRVGREPKNIQYF. DNA for the CDR3: TGTGCCACCAGCAGAGTGGGTAGGGAGCCCAAAAACATTCAGTACTTC.